The clone carrying this T cell receptor beta chain was detected only a few times. The antigen is not known. Primers included in the PCR were 60 Vbeta and 13 Jbeta primers. Method: immunoSEQ multiplex PCR; TCRdb's copy keeps in-frame clones and lacks some. In the table there are fewer than 40,000 clones, 60% to 70% of which are singletons. The CDR3 consists of 16 residues. V lost 5 bases and J lost 3, with 14 bases in between. Germline V gene sequence: CDR1 MDHEN, CDR2 SYDVKM. The data are from a study of cytomegalovirus exposure and HLA in healthy donors. The study, taken as a whole, reports: CMV serostatus was the sole immune exposure data available. Among TCR beta chains of equal frequency, HLA-associated ones were more clonally expanded in a later analysis. TCR beta chain V- and J-gene trimming was linked, in a later analysis, to a missense variant in DCLRE1C. A few chains linked to CMV were shown in vitro to be specific for CMV antigens.

The source material was PBMCs. The receptor was isolated from a man aged 35-49 years in good health and CMV-seropositive. This sequence joins TRBV28 and TRBJ1-6, with a tentative D call TRBD1 (5 bases). The CDR3 loop reads CASSEGVIIYNSPLHF. Here the CDR3 DNA reads TGTGCCAGCAGTGAAGGGGTTATCATCTATAATTCACCCCTCCACTTT.